Presented here are 17 T cell receptor beta chains from one specimen sequenced in a study of cytomegalovirus exposure and HLA in healthy donors. The assay was immunoSEQ multiplex PCR, and TCRdb's table has in-frame clones only and misses some. The sample yields 99,000 or so clones, more than 85% seen once. The sample was PBMCs. Every receptor here comes from a young woman in good health and CMV-seropositive.

The chain links TRBV5-1 to TRBJ2-3, with a possible D match to TRBD2 (6 bases). V was shortened by 7 bases and J by 4 bases, with 13 bases between the two germline ends. This CDR3 is built from 13 residues. Per the germline V gene, CDR1 is SGHRS and CDR2 is YFSETQ. The CDR3 DNA sequence: TGCGCCAGCCTCGGGGGTTCCTCAGATACGCAGTATTTT. Translated, it gives CASLGGSSDTQYF.

J is TRBJ2-1 and V is TRBV7-9; 9 bases match TRBD1. This CDR3 contains 16 residues. CDR1 SEHNR and CDR2 FQNEAQ come from the germline V gene (reference sequence). V gave up 6 bases and J gave up 8 bases; unmatched junction bases: 14. CDR3 sequence: CASSPRDRGEIDEQFF. In DNA, the CDR3 is TGTGCCAGCAGTCCTCGTGACAGGGGGGAGATCGATGAGCAGTTCTTC.

This clone was detected only once. J is TRBJ2-5 and V is TRBV15, with 7 bases aligning to TRBD1. Germline CDR1 reads LNHNV; CDR2 reads YYDKDF (reference sequence). This CDR3 region has 13 residues. Unmatched junction bases numbered 1, after V lost 3 bases and J lost 3 bases. The CDR3 DNA is TGTGCCACCAGCAGGGGGACAGAAGAGACCCAGTACTTC. Protein sequence: CATSRGTEETQYF.

This chain links TRBV27 with TRBJ1-2; TRBD1 agrees at 10 bases. The CDR3 has 13 amino acids. The V gene end was trimmed by 5 bases and the J gene end by 7 bases; junction bases not matched to a gene: 4. Germline V gene data show CDR1 as MNHEY and CDR2 as SMNVEV (reference sequence). The CDR3 region has the DNA TGTGCCAGCAGTCCGGGACAGGGGTTTGGCTACACCTTC. Encoded protein: CASSPGQGFGYTF.

The J gene is TRBJ1-3, the V gene TRBV11-3; 10 bases match TRBD1. The CDR3 contains 20 residues. CDR1 and CDR2 from the germline V gene are SGHNT and YENEEA. Trimming cost V 4 bases and J 2 bases; bases outside gene matches: 17. The CDR3 loop reads CASSSETGTGAELAGNTIYF. Written as DNA, the CDR3 is TGTGCCAGCAGCTCCGAGACCGGGACAGGGGCCGAGCTGGCTGGAAACACCATATATTTT.

V gene TRBV29-1 combines with J gene TRBJ1-6, with D perhaps matching TRBD1 (6 bases). Trimming took 2 bases from V and 6 from J, leaving 11 bases between them. The CDR3 length is 14 residues. Germline-derived CDR1 and CDR2 are SQVTM and ANQGSEA. CDR3 sequence reads: CSVERIGGNSPLHF. CDR3 bases: TGCAGCGTTGAAAGGATAGGGGGTAATTCACCCCTCCACTTT.

The V and J genes are TRBV7-3 and TRBJ2-1; 9 bases are a match to TRBD1. The CDR3 covers 15 residues. V trimming: 5 bases; J trimming: 7 bases; junction bases outside the gene matches: 9. Germline assignment: CDR1 SGHTA and CDR2 FQGTGA. The CDR3 coding sequence is TGTGCCAGCAGCCTCTACAGGGGGCTGGGGAATGAGCAGTTCTTC. Its translation is CASSLYRGLGNEQFF.

V and J are TRBV2 and TRBJ2-2; 7 bases line up with TRBD2. The germline V gene has CDR1 SNHLY and CDR2 FYNNEI. With V trimmed by 4 bases and J by 3 bases, 20 bases remained unmatched. The CDR3 is 20 residues long. CDR3 sequence reads: CASSGSRVAGEPHYTGELFF. The CDR3 coding sequence is TGTGCCAGCAGTGGTTCCCGCGTGGCGGGAGAGCCCCACTACACCGGGGAGCTGTTTTTT. Full variable domain (outside the CDR3, taken from reference TRBV2 and TRBJ2-2): EPEVTQTPSHQVTQMGQEVILRCVPISNHLYFYWYRQILGQKVEFLVSFYNNEISEKSEIFDDQFSVERPDGSNFTLKIRSTKLEDSAMYFCASSGSRVAGEPHYTGELFFGEGSRLTVL.

In its sample, this clone was seen a few times. The chain carries TRBV19 and TRBJ1-2; 8 positions agree with TRBD1. Germline loops: CDR1 LNHDA, CDR2 SQIVND (reference sequence). The CDR3 covers 12 residues. V lost 7 bases to trimming and J lost 9 bases; unmatched junction nucleotides: 7. The DNA of the CDR3 is TGTGCCAGTACCCCCGGACAGGGCAGCTACACCTTC. Residues: CASTPGQGSYTF.

J is TRBJ2-3 and V is TRBV5-1, with TRBD1 matching 9 bases. The CDR3 spans 15 residues. The germline V gene has CDR1 SGHRS and CDR2 YFSETQ. The V and J ends lost 4 bases and 4 bases, in that order; junction bases with no gene match: 7. CDR3 nucleotide sequence: TGCGCCAGCAGCACCGGGACAGGGATCGCAGATACGCAGTATTTT. Its translation is CASSTGTGIADTQYF.

J is TRBJ2-7 and V is TRBV5-4, with 7 positions matching TRBD1. The CDR3 length is 13 residues. Germline-derived CDR1 and CDR2 are SGHNT and YYREEE (reference sequence). J lost 5 bases, V lost 0 bases, and 2 bases had no gene match. The CDR3 reads CASSLAQGDEQYF. The DNA for the CDR3 is TGTGCCAGCAGCTTGGCCCAGGGGGACGAGCAGTACTTC.

This chain links TRBV5-6 with TRBJ2-7, with D possibly matching TRBD1 (5 bases). This CDR3 region has 13 residues. Trimming took off 4 bases at V and 5 bases at J, with 13 bases between the two ends. The germline gives CDR1 SGHDT, CDR2 YYEEEE. The CDR3 DNA reads as TGTGCCAGCAGCCTAGTAGGGGTCGACGAGCAGTACTTC. Residues: CASSLVGVDEQYF.

The chain combines TRBV4-1 with TRBJ1-4; 7 bases fit TRBD1. CDR1 is MGHRA and CDR2 is YSYEKL in the germline V gene. The CDR3 covers 13 residues. Trimming removed 9 bases from V and 6 bases from J; junction bases left unmatched: 7. The CDR3: CASSGTEDEKLFF. For the CDR3, the DNA is TGCGCCAGTTCCGGGACAGAGGATGAAAAACTGTTTTTT.

The chain carries TRBV7-2 and TRBJ2-7; a weak D match, TRBD1 (5 bases). V was pared by 6 bases and J by 2 bases, with 14 bases between. The germline gives CDR1 SGHTA, CDR2 FQGNSA. The CDR3 is 14 amino acids. The CDR3 DNA follows: TGTGCCAGCAGACCGACAGTGGCTCCCTACGAGCAGTACTTC. This encodes CASRPTVAPYEQYF. The whole variable domain, remainder taken from reference TRBV7-2 and TRBJ2-7, is GAGVSQSPSNKVTEKGKDVELRCDPISGHTALYWYRQSLGQGLEFLIYFQGNSAPDKSGLPSDRFSAERTGGSVSTLTIQRTQQEDSAVYLCASRPTVAPYEQYFGPGTRLTVT.

This chain uses TRBV29-1 with TRBJ1-4, with a tentative D call TRBD1 (5 bases). Looked up from germline, CDR1 is SQVTM and CDR2 is ANQGSEA. The length of the CDR3 is 14 residues. Trimming took 3 bases from V and 7 from J, leaving 15 bases between them. Here the CDR3 reads CSVDLSREGEKLFF. The CDR3 bases are TGCAGCGTTGATTTGAGCAGGGAGGGTGAAAAACTGTTTTTT.

V is TRBV5-4 and J is TRBJ2-1; possible D gene TRBD2, 5 bases. CDR3 length: 11 residues. The germline V gene encodes CDR1 SGHNT and CDR2 YYREEE (reference sequence). With 2 bases removed from V and 8 bases from J, the gap between germline ends came to 5 bases. CDR3 region: CASSFSDEQFF. The CDR3 DNA follows: TGTGCCAGCAGCTTTAGCGATGAGCAGTTCTTC. The full variable domain, rest sourced from reference TRBV5-4 and TRBJ2-1, is ETGVTQSPTHLIKTRGQQVTLRCSSQSGHNTVSWYQQALGQGPQFIFQYYREEENGRGNFPPRFSGLQFPNYSSELNVNALELDDSALYLCASSFSDEQFFGPGTRLTVL.

This clone was found once. J is TRBJ1-1 and V is TRBV7-9; unclear D gene. Germline lookup yields CDR1 SEHNR and CDR2 FQNEAQ (reference sequence). This CDR3 is built from 15 residues. Trimming took off 2 bases at V and 1 base at J, with 11 bases between the two ends. Here the CDR3 DNA reads TGTGCCAGCAGCTTATTGCCCCGGGAGAACACTGAAGCTTTCTTT. Protein product: CASSLLPRENTEAFF.